The 7 T cell receptor beta chains below all came from one sample that was sequenced in a study of CD8 T cells in ankylosing spondylitis. TCRdb reprocessed the 5' RACE reads with MiXCR, giving one entry per CDR3 protein. The profile covers just under 350,000 distinct CDR3 sequences, with roughly 15% appearing a single time and about 1% taken by the ten largest. Specimen: blood, either unsorted or a sorted T cell fraction (not recorded which). These receptor sequences come from a male donor with ankylosing spondylitis or in good health (not recorded which).

The rearrangement uses TRBV20-1 and TRBJ2-1; the D gene is possibly TRBD2 (5 bases). Germline CDR1 reads DFQATT; CDR2 reads SNEGSKA (reference sequence). V was trimmed by 6 bases and J by 3 bases, leaving 12 bases between them. The CDR3 is 13 residues long. CDR3 coding DNA: TGCAGTGCGGTGGCTAGCAGCTACAATGAGCAGTTCTTC. Amino acid sequence: CSAVASSYNEQFF.

The chain links TRBV6-2 or TRBV6-3 to TRBJ2-3; weak D call: TRBD1 (5 bases). The V and J ends lost 0 bases and 3 bases respectively, with 19 bases between them. This CDR3 spans 18 amino acids. CDR1 is MNHEY and CDR2 is SVGEGT in the germline V gene. The DNA for the CDR3 is TGTGCCAGCAGTTACTCGATTCGTAGGGGAAGAGCGACAGATACGCAGTATTTT. Its translation is CASSYSIRRGRATDTQYF.

The V call is TRBV20-1, the J call TRBJ2-3, with 9 bases fitting TRBD2. With 5 bases clipped from V and 5 bases from J, the junction kept 2 bases outside the gene matches. The CDR3 runs to 12 residues. Per the germline V gene, CDR1 is DFQATT and CDR2 is SNEGSKA (reference sequence). CDR3 residues: CSALTSGDTQYF. The CDR3 DNA reads TGCAGTGCTCTGACTAGCGGAGATACGCAGTATTTT.

The sample holds a few counts of this clonotype. This chain joins TRBV12-3 or TRBV12-4 and TRBJ2-2, with D hard to call. The CDR3 totals 15 residues. Trimming pared 1 base from V and 5 bases from J, leaving 11 bases between. The CDR3 bases are TGTGCCAGCAGTTTAGTGTTCGGAGCTACCGGGGAGCTGTTTTTT. Translation: CASSLVFGATGELFF.

At least ten counts were recorded for this clonotype. The chain carries TRBV29-1 and TRBJ1-1; no reliable D call. Trimming shortened V by 6 bases and J by 4 bases, and 15 bases separated the two germline ends. Looked up from germline, CDR1 is SQVTM and CDR2 is ANQGSEA. This CDR3 contains 13 residues. The CDR3 here is CSVGRSSGTEAFF. Written as DNA, the CDR3 is TGCAGCGTGGGGAGGTCCTCGGGCACTGAAGCTTTCTTT. Combining the CDR3 with reference TRBV29-1 and TRBJ1-1 gives the whole variable domain SAVISQKPSRDICQRGTSLTIQCQVDSQVTMMFWYRQQPGQSLTLIATANQGSEATYESGFVIDKFPISRPNLTFSTLTVSNMSPEDSSIYLCSVGRSSGTEAFFGQGTRLTVV.

This chain uses TRBV7-2 with TRBJ2-3; maybe TRBD1 (5 bases). The V gene's germline CDR1 is SGHTA and CDR2 FQGNSA. V was clipped by 7 bases and J by 0 bases, with 11 bases between them. The CDR3 totals 14 residues. CDR3 nucleotide sequence: TGTGCCAGCAAGATTGGGGCTAGCACAGATACGCAGTATTTT. Its protein is CASKIGASTDTQYF.

This chain joins TRBV29-1 and TRBJ2-3; D gene uncertain. Per the germline V gene, CDR1 is SQVTM and CDR2 is ANQGSEA. V was shortened by 4 bases and J by 4 bases, with 12 bases between the two germline ends. This CDR3 contains 13 residues. CDR3 region: CSVAASEADTQYF. CDR3 in DNA: TGCAGCGTTGCAGCTAGTGAGGCAGATACGCAGTATTTT.